The 13 T cell receptor beta chains listed next were all sequenced from one sample in a study of CD8 T cells in Susac syndrome. RNA, at 0.5 to 1 ug, was reverse transcribed with random hexamers. One entry per CDR3 protein, called by TCRdb with MiXCR from the immunoSEQ multiplex PCR reads. The sample carries about 200,000 distinct CDR3 sequences, about 95% recorded once. The sequencing sample was made of CD4+ T cells from PBMCs. The receptors originated from a human donor with multiple sclerosis.

The chain links TRBV11-1 to TRBJ2-1; 11 bases map to TRBD2. J gave up 0 bases and V 5 bases, and 15 bases lay outside the gene matches. The CDR3 has 20 residues. Looked up from germline, CDR1 is SGHAT and CDR2 is FQDESV (reference sequence). The CDR3 region has the DNA TGTGCCAGCAGCCCCAGAGGCTCTAGCGGGGGGACGAGCTCCTACAATGAGCAGTTCTTC. Encoded protein: CASSPRGSSGGTSSYNEQFF.

Regarding this clonotype: In this CDR3 the conserved last residue, phenylalanine or tryptophan, is missing, so a read error is likely. The CDR3 nucleotides read TGTGCCAGCAGCGTAGGGACAGTATCGTCAAACATTCAGTACCTC. Translated, it gives CASSVGTVSSNIQYL. V usage is TRBV9 and J usage is TRBJ2-4, with D possibly being TRBD1 (6 bases). This CDR3 has 15 amino acids. V lost 0 bases and J 6 bases, leaving 13 bases between the germline ends. Germline V gives CDR1 SGDLS, CDR2 YYNGEE.

The chain combines TRBV3-1 with TRBJ2-1; 10 bases match TRBD2. Germline loops: CDR1 LGHDT, CDR2 YNNKEL (reference sequence). Trimming removed 2 bases from V and 5 bases from J; junction bases left unmatched: 3. The CDR3 has 15 residues. For the CDR3, the DNA is TGTGCCAGCAGCCAACTAGCGGGGGCACACAATGAGCAGTTCTTC. Amino acids: CASSQLAGAHNEQFF.

This clonotype was counted a single time. The V call is TRBV29-1, the J call TRBJ1-1, with a weak D call TRBD1 (6 bases). CDR1 and CDR2 (germline): SQVTM, ANQGSEA. V was shortened by 7 bases and J by 1 base, with 19 bases between the two germline ends. The CDR3 is made up of 15 amino acids. The CDR3 sequence is CSAQRGEYGNTEAFF. The CDR3 coding sequence is TGCAGCGCCCAGAGGGGGGAGTACGGGAACACTGAAGCTTTCTTT. The full variable domain, in which reference TRBV29-1 and TRBJ1-1 provide the parts outside the CDR3, is SAVISQKPSRDICQRGTSLTIQCQVDSQVTMMFWYRQQPGQSLTLIATANQGSEATYESGFVIDKFPISRPNLTFSTLTVSNMSPEDSSIYLCSAQRGEYGNTEAFFGQGTRLTVV.

This chain connects TRBV30 to TRBJ2-1; tentatively, D is TRBD1 (6 bases). Looked up from germline, CDR1 is GTSNPN and CDR2 is SVGIG (reference sequence). Trimming pared 0 bases from V and 7 bases from J, leaving 7 bases between. This CDR3 has 12 amino acids. The CDR3 nucleotides are TGTGCCTGGAGTGTCACAGGGAATGAGCAGTTCTTC. Its protein is CAWSVTGNEQFF. The entire variable domain, with the rest obtained from reference TRBV30 and TRBJ2-1, is as follows: SQTIHQWPATLVQPVGSPLSLECTVEGTSNPNLYWYRQAAGRGLQLLFYSVGIGQISSEVPQNLSASRPQDRQFILSSKKLLLSDSGFYLCAWSVTGNEQFFGPGTRLTVL.

The chain links TRBV25-1 to TRBJ1-1, with 7 nucleotides matching TRBD1. The germline V gene has CDR1 MGHDK and CDR2 SYGVNS. V lost 4 bases, J lost 5 bases, and 10 bases stayed unmatched. The CDR3 runs 15 residues. In DNA, the CDR3 is TGTGCCAGCAGTGCCGCCGGGACAGAGACAACTGAAGCTTTCTTT. Amino acid sequence: CASSAAGTETTEAFF.

This chain uses TRBV10-3 with TRBJ1-6; no firm D call. V was trimmed by 2 bases and J by 8 bases, leaving 7 bases between them. Germline assignment: CDR1 ENHRY and CDR2 SYGVKD. The CDR3 has 13 amino acids. CDR3 residues: CAISEDSHSPLHF. The CDR3 nucleotides read TGTGCCATCAGTGAGGACTCTCATTCACCCCTCCACTTT.

This chain joins TRBV2 and TRBJ2-7; no clear D. Germline lookup yields CDR1 SNHLY and CDR2 FYNNEI. This CDR3 contains 12 residues. Trimming pared 2 bases from V and 9 bases from J, leaving 11 bases between. CDR3 protein: CASSESPQVQYF. CDR3 nucleotide sequence: TGTGCCAGCAGTGAATCGCCTCAAGTGCAGTACTTC.

CDR3 in amino acids: CASSQASGGNQETQYF. CDR3 DNA sequence: TGTGCCAGCAGCCAAGCCAGCGGGGGGAACCAAGAGACCCAGTACTTC. The gene calls are TRBV3-1 and TRBJ2-5, with 9 nucleotides matching TRBD2. This CDR3 comprises 16 residues. Losses at the gene ends were 1 base for V and 0 bases for J; bases not matched to a gene: 3. Germline CDR1 reads LGHDT; CDR2 reads YNNKEL (reference sequence).

The chain recombines TRBV29-1 with TRBJ2-5; possibly TRBD1 or TRBD2 for D (6 bases each). The length of the CDR3 is 12 residues. The V and J ends lost 4 bases and 5 bases respectively, with 11 bases between them. CDR1 is SQVTM and CDR2 is ANQGSEA in the germline V gene. As DNA, the CDR3 is TGCAGCGTTGGGGGGGCCGCGGAGACCCAGTACTTC. It translates to CSVGGAAETQYF.

The chain recombines TRBV12-3 or TRBV12-4 with TRBJ2-5; no clear D gene. The V gene lost 8 bases and the J gene lost 4 bases, with 11 bases spanning the gap. This CDR3 is 12 amino acids long. The CDR3, as DNA: TGTGCCAGCGGGTTAGTAGCAGAGACCCAGTACTTC. Amino acid sequence: CASGLVAETQYF.

V gene TRBV5-6 combines with J gene TRBJ2-7, with D hard to call. Germline lookup yields CDR1 SGHDT and CDR2 YYEEEE. CDR3 length equals 12 residues. Trimming stripped 1 base from V and 4 bases from J, with 6 bases between. DNA of the CDR3: TGTGCCAGCAGCTTGTTTGGATACGAGCAGTACTTC. This sequence encodes CASSLFGYEQYF.

The J gene is TRBJ2-1, the V gene TRBV24-1, with 7 bases fitting TRBD1. Germline values: CDR1 KGHDR, CDR2 SFDVKD. V lost 6 bases to trimming and J lost 7 bases; unmatched junction nucleotides: 8. The CDR3 has 14 amino acids. Here the CDR3 reads CATSSVPGGNEQFF. The CDR3 DNA reads as TGTGCCACCAGTAGCGTTCCAGGGGGAAATGAGCAGTTCTTC.